This T cell receptor (beta chain) appears in the sequencing data of a study of technical replicates of blood from a handful of donors. V dropped 6 bases and J dropped 5 bases, with 8 bases sitting between them. Germline assignment: CDR1 SGHAT and CDR2 FQDESV (reference sequence). CDR3 length equals 11 residues. Method: immunoSEQ multiplex PCR; TCRdb's copy keeps in-frame clones and lacks some. The sample records almost 55,000 clones, roughly 92% being singletons. J is TRBJ2-7 and V is TRBV11-1, with D hard to call. The clonotype comes from a human donor in good health. The sample consisted of T cells isolated from PBMCs. The CDR3 spells CASRYENEQYF. The CDR3 DNA reads as TGTGCCAGCAGGTACGAGAACGAGCAGTACTTC.